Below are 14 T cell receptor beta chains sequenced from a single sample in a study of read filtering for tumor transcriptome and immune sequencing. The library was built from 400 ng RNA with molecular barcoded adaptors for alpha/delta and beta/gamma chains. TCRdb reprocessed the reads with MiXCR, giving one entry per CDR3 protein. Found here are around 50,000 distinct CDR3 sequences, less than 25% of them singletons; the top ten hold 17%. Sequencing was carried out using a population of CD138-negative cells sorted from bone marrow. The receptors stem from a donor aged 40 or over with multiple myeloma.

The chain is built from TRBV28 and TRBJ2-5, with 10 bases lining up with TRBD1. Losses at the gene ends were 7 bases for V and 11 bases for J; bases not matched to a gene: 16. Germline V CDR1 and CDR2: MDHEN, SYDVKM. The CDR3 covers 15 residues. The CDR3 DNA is TGTGCCAGCACCCTAGGGACAGGGGTTGCCTACGGGCAGTACTTC. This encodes CASTLGTGVAYGQYF.

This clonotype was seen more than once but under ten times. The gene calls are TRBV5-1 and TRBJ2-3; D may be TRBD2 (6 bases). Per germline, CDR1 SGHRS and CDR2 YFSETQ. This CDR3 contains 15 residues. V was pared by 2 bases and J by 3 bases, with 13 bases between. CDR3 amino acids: CASSFSGGPTDTQYF. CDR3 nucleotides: TGCGCCAGCAGCTTTTCCGGGGGTCCTACAGATACGCAGTATTTT. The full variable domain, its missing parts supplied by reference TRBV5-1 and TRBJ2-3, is KAGVTQTPRYLIKTRGQQVTLSCSPISGHRSVSWYQQTPGQGLQFLFEYFSETQRNKGNFPGRFSGRQFSNSRSEMNVSTLELGDSALYLCASSFSGGPTDTQYFGPGTRLTVL.

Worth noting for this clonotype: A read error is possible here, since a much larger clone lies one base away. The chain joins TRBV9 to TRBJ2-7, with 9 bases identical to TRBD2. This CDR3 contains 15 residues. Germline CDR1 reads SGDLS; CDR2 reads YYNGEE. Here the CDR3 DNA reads TGTGCCAGCAGCGTAGGCGGTAGCGGGAGCTACGAGCAGCACTTC. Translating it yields CASSVGGSGSYEQHF.

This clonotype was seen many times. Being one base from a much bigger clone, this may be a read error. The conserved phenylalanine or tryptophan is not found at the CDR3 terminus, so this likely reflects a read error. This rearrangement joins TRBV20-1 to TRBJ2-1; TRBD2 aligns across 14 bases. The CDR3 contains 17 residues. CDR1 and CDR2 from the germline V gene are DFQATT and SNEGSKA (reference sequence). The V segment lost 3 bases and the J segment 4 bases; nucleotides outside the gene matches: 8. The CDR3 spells CSASRGTSGGGYNEQFI. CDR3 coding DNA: TGCAGTGCTAGCAGGGGGACTAGCGGGGGAGGATACAATGAGCAGTTCATC.

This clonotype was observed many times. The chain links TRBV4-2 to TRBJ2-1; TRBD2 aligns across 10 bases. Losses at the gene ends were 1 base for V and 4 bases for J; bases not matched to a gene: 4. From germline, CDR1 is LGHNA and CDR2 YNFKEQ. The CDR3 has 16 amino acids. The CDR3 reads CASSQASGRSYNEQFF. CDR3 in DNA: TGTGCCAGCAGCCAAGCTAGCGGGAGATCGTACAATGAGCAGTTCTTC.

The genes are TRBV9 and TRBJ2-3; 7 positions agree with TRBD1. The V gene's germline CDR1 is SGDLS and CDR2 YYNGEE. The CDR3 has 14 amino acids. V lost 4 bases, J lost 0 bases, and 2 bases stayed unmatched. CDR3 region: CASSPTGSTDTQYF. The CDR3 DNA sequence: TGTGCCAGCAGCCCGACAGGGAGCACAGATACGCAGTATTTT. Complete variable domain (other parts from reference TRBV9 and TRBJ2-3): DSGVTQTPKHLITATGQRVTLRCSPRSGDLSVYWYQQSLDQGLQFLIQYYNGEERAKGNILERFSAQQFPDLHSELNLSSLELGDSALYFCASSPTGSTDTQYFGPGTRLTVL.

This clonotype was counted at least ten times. The CDR3 sequence: CSVGQFYNEQFF. DNA of the CDR3: TGCAGCGTGGGACAGTTCTACAATGAGCAGTTCTTC. The chain combines TRBV29-1 with TRBJ2-1, with TRBD1 identical over 7 bases. V dropped 6 bases and J dropped 3; count of bases not matched to a gene: 2. The CDR3 sequence is 12 residues long. The germline V gene encodes CDR1 SQVTM and CDR2 ANQGSEA.

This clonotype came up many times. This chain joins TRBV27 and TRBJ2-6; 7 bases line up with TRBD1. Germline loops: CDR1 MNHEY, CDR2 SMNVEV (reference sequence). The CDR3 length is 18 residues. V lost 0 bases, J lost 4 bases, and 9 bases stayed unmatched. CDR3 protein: CASSLSPDRAGGANVLTF. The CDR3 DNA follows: TGTGCCAGCAGTTTATCCCCTGACAGGGCTGGCGGGGCCAACGTCCTGACTTTC.

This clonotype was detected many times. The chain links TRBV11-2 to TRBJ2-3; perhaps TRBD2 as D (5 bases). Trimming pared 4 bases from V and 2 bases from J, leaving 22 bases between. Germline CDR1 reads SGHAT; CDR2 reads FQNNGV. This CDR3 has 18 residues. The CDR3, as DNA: TGTGCCAGCAGCTCTAACCGGCTCAGCGGAGTTTACACAGATACGCAGTATTTT. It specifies CASSSNRLSGVYTDTQYF.

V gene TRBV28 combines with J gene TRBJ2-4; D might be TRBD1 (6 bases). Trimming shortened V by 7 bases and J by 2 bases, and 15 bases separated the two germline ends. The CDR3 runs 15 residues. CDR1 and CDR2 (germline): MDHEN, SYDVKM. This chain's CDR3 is CASTWQGSPKNIQYF. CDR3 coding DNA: TGTGCCAGCACTTGGCAGGGGAGTCCCAAAAACATTCAGTACTTC.

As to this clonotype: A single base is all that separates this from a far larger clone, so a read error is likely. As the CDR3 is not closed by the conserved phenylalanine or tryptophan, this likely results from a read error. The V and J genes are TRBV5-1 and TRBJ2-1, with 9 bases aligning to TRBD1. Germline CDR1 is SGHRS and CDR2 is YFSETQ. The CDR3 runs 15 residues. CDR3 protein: CASSSGQGLYNEQFY. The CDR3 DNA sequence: TGTGCCAGCAGCTCCGGACAGGGGCTGTACAATGAGCAGTTCTAC.

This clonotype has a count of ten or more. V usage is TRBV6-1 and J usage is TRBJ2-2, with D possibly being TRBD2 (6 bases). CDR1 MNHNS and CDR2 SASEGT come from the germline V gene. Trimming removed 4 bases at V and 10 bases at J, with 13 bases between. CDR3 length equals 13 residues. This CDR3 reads CASSAGLLMELFF. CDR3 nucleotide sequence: TGTGCCAGCAGTGCTGGACTACTAATGGAGCTGTTTTTT.

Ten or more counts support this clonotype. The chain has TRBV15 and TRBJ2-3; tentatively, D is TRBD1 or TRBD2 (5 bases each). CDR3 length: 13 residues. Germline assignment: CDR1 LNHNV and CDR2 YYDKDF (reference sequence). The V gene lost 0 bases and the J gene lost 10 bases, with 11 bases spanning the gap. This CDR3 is CATSRDQWDAQYF. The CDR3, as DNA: TGTGCCACCAGCAGAGATCAATGGGACGCGCAGTATTTT.

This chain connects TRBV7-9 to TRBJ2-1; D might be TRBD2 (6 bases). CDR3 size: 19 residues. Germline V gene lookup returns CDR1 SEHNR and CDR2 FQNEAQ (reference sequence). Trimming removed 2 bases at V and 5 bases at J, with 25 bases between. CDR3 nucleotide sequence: TGTGCCAGCAGCTTATTCACACCGGGAGAATACAACCTACACAATGAGCAGTTCTTC. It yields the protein CASSLFTPGEYNLHNEQFF.